The source of this TCR beta chain is a study of breast tumors, draining lymph nodes, adjacent tissues. Findings and caveats of the study: Most tumor T cells seemingly derive from lymph node, then expand in tumor. Compared with lymph nodes, tumors were less diverse; compared with nontumor tissue, more. Tumor T cell lymph node origin was a supported hypothesis, not proven.

Breast cancer patients provided tissue from their axillary draining lymph nodes. Of note for this clonotype: Its antigen is undetermined.

TCRdb reprocessed the multiplex PCR reads with MiXCR, giving one entry per CDR3 protein. Of 75,000 to 100,000 distinct CDR3 sequences in the sample, roughly a fifth were seen once. The sample was axillary lymph node tissue. The clonotype originates from a female donor with breast cancer. Some clones in this sample may be carry-over from other donors' samples.

The CDR3 coding sequence is TGTGCCAGCAGCCAAGAACGGACCTCCTATAATTCACCCCTCCACTTT. Protein sequence: CASSQERTSYNSPLHF. This chain joins TRBV3-1 and TRBJ1-6; D remains ambiguous. The CDR3 totals 16 residues. Trimming took 0 bases from V and 0 from J, leaving 6 bases between them. Germline values: CDR1 LGHDT, CDR2 YNNKEL (reference sequence).